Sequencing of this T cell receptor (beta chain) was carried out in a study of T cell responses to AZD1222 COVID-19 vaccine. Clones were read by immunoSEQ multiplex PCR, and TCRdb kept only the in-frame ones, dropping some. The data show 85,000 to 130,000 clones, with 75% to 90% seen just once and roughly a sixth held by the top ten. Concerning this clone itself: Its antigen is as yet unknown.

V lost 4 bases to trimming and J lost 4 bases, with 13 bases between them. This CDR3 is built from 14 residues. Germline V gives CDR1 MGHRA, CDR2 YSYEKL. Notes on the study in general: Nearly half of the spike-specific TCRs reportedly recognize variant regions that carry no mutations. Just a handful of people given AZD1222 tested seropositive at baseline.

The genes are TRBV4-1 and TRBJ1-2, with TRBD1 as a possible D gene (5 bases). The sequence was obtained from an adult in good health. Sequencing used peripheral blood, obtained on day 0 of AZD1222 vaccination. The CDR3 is CASSPPPGTYGYTF. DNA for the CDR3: TGCGCCAGCAGCCCGCCGCCGGGGACCTATGGCTACACCTTC.